The 13 T cell receptor beta chains given below trace back to one sample, sequenced in a study of blood T cell repertoires in COVID-19. TCRdb's table, derived via immunoSEQ multiplex PCR, lists solely in-frame clones and lacks some. This sample carries roughly 170,000 clones, 78% of them seen once, and the ten largest clones take approximately 15%. Sequenced: PBMCs or T cells enriched from blood (not recorded which). These TCRs come from a woman aged 45-65 years who had recovered from COVID-19.

This clone has a handful of counts. The rearrangement uses TRBV11-2 and TRBJ2-7; D gene uncertain. V gave up 5 bases and J gave up 6 bases, with 14 bases separating them. Per the germline V gene, CDR1 is SGHAT and CDR2 is FQNNGV. CDR3 length: 13 amino acids. CDR3 loop: CASSLWPQPEQYF. In DNA, the CDR3 is TGTGCCAGCAGCCTGTGGCCCCAACCCGAGCAGTACTTC.

V gene TRBV15 combines with J gene TRBJ1-1; D is possibly TRBD1 (6 bases). The germline V and J ends were trimmed by 1 base and 5 bases, with 14 bases remaining between them. Germline-derived CDR1 and CDR2 are LNHNV and YYDKDF (reference sequence). This CDR3 spans 15 amino acids. In DNA form, the CDR3 reads TGTGCCACCAGCAGAGCTCAGGGGACGGGGACTGAAGCTTTCTTT. Amino acid sequence: CATSRAQGTGTEAFF.

The chain has TRBV4-1 and TRBJ1-6; unclear D gene. The CDR3 has 13 amino acids. CDR1 is MGHRA and CDR2 is YSYEKL in the germline V gene. The V gene lost 1 base and the J gene lost 6 bases, with 4 bases spanning the gap. The chain's CDR3 is CASSQVRNSPLHF. DNA for the CDR3: TGCGCCAGCAGCCAAGTTCGTAATTCACCCCTCCACTTT.

V and J are TRBV29-1 and TRBJ1-4; possibly TRBD1 for D (6 bases). Deletions cut 4 bases from V and 2 bases from J, with 11 bases between. The CDR3 is made up of 14 amino acids. Germline-derived CDR1 and CDR2 are SQVTM and ANQGSEA. The CDR3 DNA reads TGCAGCGTTGGGTACAGGGCCACTAATGAAAAACTGTTTTTT. It yields the protein CSVGYRATNEKLFF.

The J gene is TRBJ1-1, the V gene TRBV18; a weak D match, TRBD1 (6 bases). The CDR3 totals 15 residues. The ends were cut back, 2 bases at V and 0 bases at J, with 10 bases in the middle. Germline values: CDR1 KGHSH, CDR2 LQKENI. CDR3 bases: TGTGCCAGCTCACCAATCAGGGGCCTGAACACTGAAGCTTTCTTT. Amino acid sequence: CASSPIRGLNTEAFF.

The count of this clone is one. This chain uses TRBV5-5 with TRBJ2-7; 9 bases are a match to TRBD1. The J segment lost 3 bases and the V segment lost 4 bases, leaving 8 bases of the junction unmatched. The germline V gene has CDR1 SGHKS and CDR2 YYEKEE (reference sequence). This CDR3 spans 15 amino acids. The chain's CDR3 is CASSTQTGGGYEQYF. For the CDR3, the DNA is TGTGCCAGCAGCACCCAGACAGGGGGGGGCTACGAGCAGTACTTC.

This clone was seen a single time. V is TRBV11-2 and J is TRBJ2-3; 7 bases map to TRBD2. V dropped 2 bases and J dropped 5; count of bases not matched to a gene: 10. This CDR3 region has 16 residues. Germline V gene sequence: CDR1 SGHAT, CDR2 FQNNGV. The CDR3, as DNA: TGTGCCAGCAGCTTAACGACTAGCTCCCTTGGAGATACGCAGTATTTT. This encodes CASSLTTSSLGDTQYF. Full variable domain (missing parts from reference TRBV11-2 and TRBJ2-3): EAGVAQSPRYKIIEKRQSVAFWCNPISGHATLYWYQQILGQGPKLLIQFQNNGVVDDSQLPKDRFSAERLKGVDSTLKIQPAKLEDSAVYLCASSLTTSSLGDTQYFGPGTRLTVL.

V and J are TRBV19 and TRBJ1-2; perhaps TRBD1 as D (5 bases). The CDR3 extends over 14 amino acids. The germline V and J ends were trimmed by 7 bases and 2 bases, with 14 bases remaining between them. Germline CDR1 and CDR2: LNHDA and SQIVND (reference sequence). CDR3 residues: CASKLDSGNYGYTF. CDR3 in DNA: TGTGCCAGTAAGTTAGACAGTGGGAACTATGGCTACACCTTC.

The V call is TRBV19, the J call TRBJ2-3; TRBD2 agrees at 8 bases. Per the germline V gene, CDR1 is LNHDA and CDR2 is SQIVND (reference sequence). Trimming at V came to 6 bases and at J to 0 bases, leaving 14 bases not matched to a gene. The CDR3 runs 18 residues. The CDR3 region is CASSLALLAALSTDTQYF. The CDR3 DNA reads as TGTGCCAGTAGCCTGGCCCTACTAGCGGCCCTGAGCACAGATACGCAGTATTTT.

This clone was recorded many times. The V call is TRBV2, the J call TRBJ2-4; 9 positions match TRBD2. V lost 4 bases, J lost 0 bases, and 1 base stayed unmatched. Germline V lookup: CDR1 SNHLY, CDR2 FYNNEI. CDR3 size: 15 residues. For the CDR3, the DNA is TGTGCCAGCAGTGCTAGCGGGATAGCCAAAAACATTCAGTACTTC. Translated: CASSASGIAKNIQYF.

The chain carries TRBV24-1 and TRBJ2-1; weak D call: TRBD1 (6 bases). Germline V gene sequence: CDR1 KGHDR, CDR2 SFDVKD. The CDR3 runs 15 residues. With 2 bases removed from V and 3 bases from J, the gap between germline ends came to 10 bases. CDR3 in DNA: TGTGCCACCAGTGATTCCGGGACAAACTACAATGAGCAGTTCTTC. Protein: CATSDSGTNYNEQFF.

The chain uses TRBV28 and TRBJ2-7; TRBD2 is a possible D gene (6 bases). Germline CDR1 and CDR2: MDHEN and SYDVKM. The CDR3 length is 17 residues. The germline V and J ends were trimmed by 1 base and 6 bases, with 22 bases remaining between them. The CDR3 reads CASSLYGQGGFDGEQYF. DNA for the CDR3: TGTGCCAGCAGTTTATACGGGCAGGGAGGTTTCGATGGCGAGCAGTACTTC.

This clone has a handful of counts. The genes are TRBV5-1 and TRBJ1-2; D gene uncertain. The CDR3 runs to 13 residues. Germline CDR1 is SGHRS and CDR2 is YFSETQ. Trimming pared 4 bases from V and 4 bases from J, leaving 11 bases between. CDR3 DNA: TGCGCCAGCAGCGAAGACGGACTCTATGGCTACACCTTC. Translated: CASSEDGLYGYTF.